These T cell receptor beta chains were read from a single sample in a study of T cells after yellow fever vaccination. TCRdb analysed the 5' RACE reads with MiXCR anew, one entry per CDR3 protein. The table records roughly 350,000 distinct CDR3 sequences, 4.1% of them present only once. Sequencing used PBMCs, obtained 5 days after the yellow fever booster vaccination. These receptors all stem from a man aged 18 to 29 who received the YFV17D yellow fever vaccine. CDR3s include the opening cysteine and the closing phenylalanine or tryptophan. A D gene is named only where the DNA matches it firmly. Some rows have no size entry. The others give once, few or many, or a class for an expanded clone.

clone_size	v_call	d_call	j_call	cdr3_nt	cdr3_aa
NA	TRBV4-3	TRBD2	TRBJ2-7	TGCGCCAGCAGCCAAGAGGCTCTGGGGGGGGACTACGAGCAGTACTTC	CASSQEALGGDYEQYF
few	TRBV5-1	NA	TRBJ1-1	TGCGCCAGCAGCCGCATGAGGGGGACGGTGACTGAAGCTTTCTTT	CASSRMRGTVTEAFF
NA	TRBV12-3/TRBV12-4	NA	TRBJ1-6	TGTGCCAGCAGCAATACACCGAGCTCCTATAATTCACCCCTCCACTTT	CASSNTPSSYNSPLHF
many	TRBV20-1	NA	TRBJ1-1	TGCAGTGCTAGCGGGGGGAGGGGCGCGAACACTGAAGCTTTCTTT	CSASGGRGANTEAFF
NA	TRBV3-1	NA	TRBJ2-2	TGTGCCAGCAGCCAACCTCGCGGGGCGATCACCGGGGAGCTGTTTTTT	CASSQPRGAITGELFF
few	TRBV5-1	NA	TRBJ1-2	TGCGCCAGCAGCTTCCCGGGGAACAGCGGCTACACCTTC	CASSFPGNSGYTF
few	TRBV20-1	TRBD2	TRBJ2-3	TGCAGTGCTAGGACTAGCGGACGGGCAGATACGCAGTATTTT	CSARTSGRADTQYF
few	TRBV18	TRBD1	TRBJ1-5	TGTGCCAGCTCCCAAGGCCGGGGACAGGGGTCGAGAAGCAATCAGCCCCAGCATTTT	CASSQGRGQGSRSNQPQHF
NA	TRBV11-2	NA	TRBJ2-5	TGTGCCAGCAGCTTAGGGGTAGGAGGGGGGATAGAGACCCAGTACTTC	CASSLGVGGGIETQYF
NA	TRBV6-5	TRBD1	TRBJ2-7	TGTGCCAGCAGTTACTTCGGGACAGGGCTCTACGAGCAGTACTTC	CASSYFGTGLYEQYF
NA	TRBV19	TRBD1	TRBJ1-5	TGTGCCAGTAGTTCCCGACAGGGGCGGGGAATCGCCCAGCATTTT	CASSSRQGRGIAQHF
few	TRBV20-1	NA	TRBJ1-1	TGCAGTGCTAGGATGGGACGAAAGGTGAACACTGAAGCTTTCTTT	CSARMGRKVNTEAFF
few	TRBV11-2	NA	TRBJ1-1	TGTGCCAGCAGCTCCTACAGGGCTTCTGATGCTTTCTTT	CASSSYRASDAFF
few	TRBV18	TRBD1	TRBJ1-2	TGTGCCAGCTCACCTCGGGACAGGGTTAGCTATGGCTACACCTTC	CASSPRDRVSYGYTF
few	TRBV7-2	TRBD2	TRBJ2-7	TGTGCCAGCAGCTCGGGACTAAGGAGCGCCGAGCAGTACTTC	CASSSGLRSAEQYF
NA	TRBV20-1	TRBD2	TRBJ2-3	TGCAGTGCTAGTTCCCTAGCGGGGAGCACAGATACGCAGTATTTT	CSASSLAGSTDTQYF
NA	TRBV6-2/TRBV6-3	NA	TRBJ2-7	TGTGCCAGCAGTTACATGGGAGAGCAGTACTTC	CASSYMGEQYF
many	TRBV7-6	TRBD2	TRBJ2-3	TGTGCCAGCAGCTTGTCTAGCGGGGGTTTGATCACAGATACGCAGTATTTT	CASSLSSGGLITDTQYF
few	TRBV12-3/TRBV12-4	NA	TRBJ1-4	TGTGCCAGCAGTTCCTCCGACCAAGGGAAACTGTTTTTT	CASSSSDQGKLFF
many	TRBV7-2	TRBD1	TRBJ2-1	TGTGCCAGCAGGTCTTTAGTGACAGGGGGTATGTTCTTC	CASRSLVTGGMFF
many	TRBV7-9	NA	TRBJ2-6	TGTGCCAGCAGCCTCGCCGAGGAGTACTCTGGGGCCAACGTCCTGACTTTC	CASSLAEEYSGANVLTF
few	TRBV7-9	NA	TRBJ1-3	TGTGCCCTTTACCGGGATTCTGGAAACACCATATATTTT	CALYRDSGNTIYF
many	TRBV5-6	NA	TRBJ2-2	TGTGCCAGCAGCTTGGGACACCGGTCCGGGGAGCTGTTTTTT	CASSLGHRSGELFF
NA	TRBV6-5	NA	TRBJ1-2	TGTGCCAGCATGGGCCGGGGAAGATATGGCTACACCTTC	CASMGRGRYGYTF
NA	TRBV7-9	NA	TRBJ2-7	TGTGCCAGCAGCTTAACGACCAGGGCGAACGAGCAGTACTTC	CASSLTTRANEQYF
few	TRBV7-9	TRBD2	TRBJ2-1	TGTGCCAGCAGCCCCGAACTAGCGCGAAACAATGAGCAGTTCTTC	CASSPELARNNEQFF
few	TRBV7-9	TRBD1	TRBJ2-7	TGTGCCAGCAGCGGGACAGGGGGCTTCGAGCAGTACTTC	CASSGTGGFEQYF
NA	TRBV7-9	NA	TRBJ1-1	TGTGCCAGCAGCTTCCACGAGCACACTGAAGCTTTCTTT	CASSFHEHTEAFF
many	TRBV6-6	NA	TRBJ1-5	TGTGCCAGCAGCAGATTCCAGGGAACGGCGTATCAGCCCCAGCATTTT	CASSRFQGTAYQPQHF
many	TRBV7-6	TRBD1	TRBJ2-1	TGTGCCAGCAGCTTACAGTGGGACAGGGTAACCAATGAGCAGTTCTTC	CASSLQWDRVTNEQFF
few	TRBV19	NA	TRBJ2-2	TGTGCCAGTACCAGGGACAATCTTGAGACCGGGGAGCTGTTTTTT	CASTRDNLETGELFF
few	TRBV6-2/TRBV6-3	NA	TRBJ1-2	TGTGCCAGCAGTTACTCCCCAGGGGCGGACTATGGCTACACCTTC	CASSYSPGADYGYTF
many	TRBV5-1	NA	TRBJ1-2	TGCGCCAGCAGTTCACCAAGACAAGTCGGCTACACCTTC	CASSSPRQVGYTF
few	TRBV6-5	NA	TRBJ2-3	TGTGCCAGCAGTCCCACGGGGACCCAAAGCACAGATACGCAGTATTTT	CASSPTGTQSTDTQYF
few	TRBV6-5	NA	TRBJ1-6	TGTGCCAGCAGCCTCCCCGGCTCACCCCTCCACTTT	CASSLPGSPLHF
NA	TRBV20-1	NA	TRBJ1-3	TGCAGTGCTAGACCCAGGGGTTACGGAAACACCATATATTTT	CSARPRGYGNTIYF
NA	TRBV6-5	NA	TRBJ1-5	TGTGCCAGCAGTTACTCACAGGGTCAACAGCCCCAGCATTTT	CASSYSQGQQPQHF
many	TRBV18	TRBD1	TRBJ1-2	TGTGCCAGCTCCCGGCAGAGTGGACAGGGACGTGATGGCTACACCTTC	CASSRQSGQGRDGYTF
many	TRBV6-4	TRBD2	TRBJ2-3	TGTGCCAGCAGCGCCGGACTAGCGGGCGCAGATACGCAGTATTTT	CASSAGLAGADTQYF
many	TRBV12-5	NA	TRBJ2-1	TGTGCTAGTGTCTCAAGGTATCCACGCTCCTCCTACAATGAGCAGTTCTTC	CASVSRYPRSSYNEQFF
many	TRBV12-3/TRBV12-4	TRBD2	TRBJ2-1	TGTGCCAGCAGAAGCAGGACTAGCGGGGGGGCCGTTGGTCCCACATGGTACAATGAGCAGTTCTTC	CASRSRTSGGAVGPTWYNEQFF
NA	TRBV7-2	TRBD2	TRBJ2-1	TGTGCCAGCAGCTTAGTGGTTAGCGGGGGGGGTTCGCAGTTCTTC	CASSLVVSGGGSQFF
few	TRBV29-1	TRBD2	TRBJ2-3	TGCAGCTCCGAGGGGCTAGCGGGGACAGATACGCAGTATTTT	CSSEGLAGTDTQYF
many	TRBV5-1	TRBD1	TRBJ1-1	TGCGCCAGCAGCACGGGACAGGGGTATGAAGCTTTCTTT	CASSTGQGYEAFF
many	TRBV5-1	NA	TRBJ2-6	TGCGCCAGCAGCTTGGACTCTGGGGCCAACGTCCTGACTTTC	CASSLDSGANVLTF
few	TRBV27	NA	TRBJ2-7	TGTGCCAGCAGCTTACGCCCTCGCTACGAGCAGTACTTC	CASSLRPRYEQYF
NA	TRBV11-3	TRBD1	TRBJ2-1	TGTGCCAGCAGCTCAGGGGGTCCACGGAATGAGCAGTTCTTC	CASSSGGPRNEQFF
many	TRBV12-3/TRBV12-4	NA	TRBJ2-4	TGTGCCAGCAGTTTTGAAGGGGGGGCCGTGAGAAACATTCAGTACTTC	CASSFEGGAVRNIQYF
few	TRBV4-3	NA	TRBJ2-2	TGCGCCAGCAGCCAAGATAGAGGGGGGGCCGGGGAGCTGTTTTTT	CASSQDRGGAGELFF
NA	TRBV19	TRBD1	TRBJ1-1	TGTGCCAGTAGTATAGCCAGGACAGGGGCCACTGAAGCTTTCTTT	CASSIARTGATEAFF
NA	TRBV30	NA	TRBJ2-2	TGTGCCTGGAGTCCCTTTGGCAGGAACACCGGGGAGCTGTTTTTT	CAWSPFGRNTGELFF
NA	TRBV20-1	NA	TRBJ2-3	TGCAGTGCCAACCCCGTACGCGCAGATACGCAGTATTTT	CSANPVRADTQYF
NA	TRBV28	TRBD2	TRBJ2-5	TGTGCCAGCAGTTCCCTAGCGGGGGGGCTTGAGACCCAGTACTTC	CASSSLAGGLETQYF
NA	TRBV4-3	NA	TRBJ1-2	TGCGCCAGCAGCCAACGGTACTTCGATGGCTACACCTTC	CASSQRYFDGYTF